Listed below are T cell receptor beta chains from one sample, sequenced in a study of cytotoxic CD8 clonotypes in ibrutinib-treated CLL. Sequencing used immunoSEQ multiplex PCR; TCRdb keeps in-frame clones, though not all of them. The profile shows 130,000 or so clones, around three quarters of them singletons. This material consisted of PBMCs, taken after 12 months of ibrutinib treatment. The receptors were sampled from a human donor with chronic lymphocytic leukemia. CDR3s include the opening cysteine and the closing phenylalanine or tryptophan. The D gene is left open where the match is weak. Rows give clone size only sometimes, using once, few, many, or a class for an expanded clone.

D gene: TRBD1; V gene: TRBV28; CDR3 length: 12; clone size: NA; J gene: TRBJ1-6; CDR3 protein: CAIRQGILPLHF; CDR3 DNA: TGTGCCATCCGACAGGGGATCTTACCCCTCCACTTT
D gene: NA; V gene: TRBV6-5; CDR3 length: 15; clone size: few; J gene: TRBJ2-7; CDR3 protein: CASRPGSPWAWGQYF; CDR3 DNA: TGTGCCAGCAGACCGGGATCCCCCTGGGCCTGGGGGCAGTACTTC
D gene: NA; V gene: TRBV5-1; CDR3 length: 15; clone size: NA; J gene: TRBJ1-2; CDR3 protein: CASSLEGGRVDGYTF; CDR3 DNA: TGCGCCAGCAGCTTGGAGGGGGGGCGCGTGGATGGCTACACCTTC
D gene: NA; V gene: TRBV28; CDR3 length: 18; clone size: NA; J gene: TRBJ1-5; CDR3 protein: CASRTTADSSHSNQPQHF; CDR3 DNA: TGTGCCAGCAGAACCACCGCGGACAGTAGCCATAGCAATCAGCCCCAGCATTTT
D gene: NA; V gene: TRBV5-1; CDR3 length: 14; clone size: once; J gene: TRBJ2-2; CDR3 protein: CASSHPGGTGELFF; CDR3 DNA: TGCGCCAGCAGCCACCCAGGGGGGACCGGGGAGCTGTTTTTT
D gene: TRBD2; V gene: TRBV28; CDR3 length: 17; clone size: NA; J gene: TRBJ2-3; CDR3 protein: CASSSPTSGRAKDTQYF; CDR3 DNA: TGTGCCAGCAGTTCCCCGACTAGCGGGAGGGCCAAAGATACGCAGTATTTT
D gene: TRBD2; V gene: TRBV7-2; CDR3 length: 17; clone size: NA; J gene: TRBJ2-3; CDR3 protein: CASSILGRGALTDTQYF; CDR3 DNA: TGTGCCAGCAGCATCCTAGGGCGGGGGGCTCTTACAGATACGCAGTATTTT
D gene: NA; V gene: TRBV7-6; CDR3 length: 13; clone size: NA; J gene: TRBJ2-3; CDR3 protein: CASSRTTADTQYF; CDR3 DNA: TGTGCCAGCAGCAGAACGACAGCAGATACGCAGTATTTT
D gene: NA; V gene: TRBV15; CDR3 length: 14; clone size: NA; J gene: TRBJ2-2; CDR3 protein: CATSRDRNTGELFF; CDR3 DNA: TGTGCCACCAGCAGAGATCGCAACACCGGGGAGCTGTTTTTT
D gene: TRBD1; V gene: TRBV7-2; CDR3 length: 16; clone size: NA; J gene: TRBJ1-6; CDR3 protein: CASSLESGTGESPLHF; CDR3 DNA: TGTGCCAGCAGCTTAGAATCCGGGACAGGGGAATCACCCCTCCACTTT
D gene: NA; V gene: TRBV28; CDR3 length: 14; clone size: once; J gene: TRBJ2-7; CDR3 protein: CASSSPQGRYEQYF; CDR3 DNA: TGTGCCAGCAGCTCCCCGCAGGGGCGGTACGAGCAGTACTTC
D gene: TRBD1; V gene: TRBV15; CDR3 length: 16; clone size: NA; J gene: TRBJ1-2; CDR3 protein: CATSGTYTGEGNGYTF; CDR3 DNA: TGTGCCACCAGCGGAACTTATACAGGGGAGGGGAATGGCTACACCTTC
D gene: TRBD2; V gene: TRBV5-1; CDR3 length: 18; clone size: NA; J gene: TRBJ2-7; CDR3 protein: CASSFLTSGGAEGYEQYF; CDR3 DNA: TGCGCCAGCAGCTTCCTGACTAGCGGGGGGGCTGAGGGCTACGAGCAGTACTTC
D gene: TRBD2; V gene: TRBV6-1; CDR3 length: 13; clone size: few; J gene: TRBJ2-1; CDR3 protein: CASTGGGRNEQFF; CDR3 DNA: TGTGCCAGCACGGGAGGGGGAAGGAATGAGCAGTTCTTC
D gene: NA; V gene: TRBV4-2; CDR3 length: 13; clone size: NA; J gene: TRBJ1-2; CDR3 protein: CASSATVDYGYTF; CDR3 DNA: TGTGCCAGCAGCGCGACAGTTGACTATGGCTACACCTTC
D gene: NA; V gene: TRBV19; CDR3 length: 15; clone size: NA; J gene: TRBJ1-6; CDR3 protein: CATGRLGRLNSPLHF; CDR3 DNA: TGTGCCACCGGGAGGTTGGGACGGCTAAATTCACCCCTCCACTTT
D gene: TRBD1; V gene: TRBV11-2; CDR3 length: 15; clone size: NA; J gene: TRBJ1-1; CDR3 protein: CASSPGQGATTEAFF; CDR3 DNA: TGTGCCAGCAGCCCCGGACAGGGGGCGACCACTGAAGCTTTCTTT
D gene: NA; V gene: TRBV6-1; CDR3 length: 13; clone size: NA; J gene: TRBJ1-1; CDR3 protein: CASRTMGDTEAFF; CDR3 DNA: TGTGCCAGCAGAACTATGGGGGACACTGAAGCTTTCTTT
D gene: TRBD2; V gene: TRBV27; CDR3 length: 13; clone size: NA; J gene: TRBJ2-1; CDR3 protein: CASSLLADNEQFF; CDR3 DNA: TGTGCCAGCAGTCTCCTAGCGGACAATGAGCAGTTCTTC
D gene: TRBD2; V gene: TRBV28; CDR3 length: 15; clone size: NA; J gene: TRBJ2-3; CDR3 protein: CASSSGGAGTDTQYF; CDR3 DNA: TGTGCCAGCAGCTCGGGGGGGGCGGGCACAGATACGCAGTATTTT
D gene: TRBD1; V gene: TRBV11-2; CDR3 length: 12; clone size: NA; J gene: TRBJ1-2; CDR3 protein: CASSSRQGGYTF; CDR3 DNA: TGTGCCAGCAGCTCCCGACAGGGCGGCTACACCTTC
D gene: TRBD1; V gene: TRBV5-5; CDR3 length: 15; clone size: NA; J gene: TRBJ2-7; CDR3 protein: CASSLEGTGGFEQYF; CDR3 DNA: TGTGCCAGCAGCTTGGAGGGGACAGGGGGCTTCGAGCAGTACTTC
D gene: TRBD1; V gene: TRBV18; CDR3 length: 15; clone size: NA; J gene: TRBJ2-7; CDR3 protein: CASSPDRVNLYEQYF; CDR3 DNA: TGTGCCAGCTCACCGGACAGGGTGAATCTCTACGAGCAGTACTTC
D gene: NA; V gene: TRBV6-5; CDR3 length: 14; clone size: few; J gene: TRBJ1-2; CDR3 protein: CASSPRTADYGYTF; CDR3 DNA: TGTGCCAGCAGTCCGAGGACTGCTGACTATGGCTACACCTTC
D gene: NA; V gene: TRBV5-1; CDR3 length: 15; clone size: NA; J gene: TRBJ1-4; CDR3 protein: CASSPQRATNEKLFF; CDR3 DNA: TGCGCCAGCAGCCCCCAGAGGGCAACTAATGAAAAACTGTTTTTT
D gene: NA; V gene: TRBV7-2; CDR3 length: 16; clone size: NA; J gene: TRBJ1-1; CDR3 protein: CASSSPPTSMNTEAFF; CDR3 DNA: TGTGCCAGCAGCTCACCACCCACCTCCATGAACACTGAAGCTTTCTTT
D gene: NA; V gene: TRBV15; CDR3 length: 14; clone size: NA; J gene: TRBJ2-5; CDR3 protein: CATSRVRGEETQYF; CDR3 DNA: TGTGCCACCAGCAGAGTCCGAGGGGAAGAGACCCAGTACTTC
D gene: NA; V gene: TRBV14; CDR3 length: 12; clone size: once; J gene: TRBJ2-7; CDR3 protein: CASSPDYSGQYF; CDR3 DNA: TGTGCCAGCAGCCCGGACTATAGCGGGCAGTACTTC
D gene: NA; V gene: TRBV27; CDR3 length: 13; clone size: NA; J gene: TRBJ2-7; CDR3 protein: CASRPQPSPEQYF; CDR3 DNA: TGTGCCAGCAGACCCCAGCCTAGCCCCGAGCAGTACTTC
D gene: NA; V gene: TRBV30; CDR3 length: 14; clone size: NA; J gene: TRBJ2-2; CDR3 protein: CAWSVSANTGELFF; CDR3 DNA: TGTGCCTGGAGTGTCTCCGCGAACACCGGGGAGCTGTTTTTT
D gene: TRBD1; V gene: TRBV5-1; CDR3 length: 15; clone size: NA; J gene: TRBJ1-2; CDR3 protein: CASSSRQGASYGYTF; CDR3 DNA: TGCGCCAGCAGCTCGCGACAGGGGGCTAGCTATGGCTACACCTTC
D gene: NA; V gene: TRBV6-5; CDR3 length: 14; clone size: few; J gene: TRBJ2-7; CDR3 protein: CASSYSAGEYEQYF; CDR3 DNA: TGTGCCAGCAGTTACTCGGCAGGGGAATACGAGCAGTACTTC
D gene: NA; V gene: TRBV28; CDR3 length: 16; clone size: once; J gene: TRBJ1-3; CDR3 protein: CASSSPGSLSGNTIYF; CDR3 DNA: TGTGCCAGCAGTTCTCCAGGTAGTCTCTCTGGAAACACCATATATTTT
D gene: NA; V gene: TRBV7-8; CDR3 length: 14; clone size: NA; J gene: TRBJ2-1; CDR3 protein: CASSLAWSLNEQFF; CDR3 DNA: TGTGCCAGCAGCTTAGCGTGGAGCCTCAATGAGCAGTTCTTC
D gene: TRBD1; V gene: TRBV5-8; CDR3 length: 15; clone size: NA; J gene: TRBJ2-1; CDR3 protein: CASSRDRGPYNEQFF; CDR3 DNA: TGTGCCAGCAGCCGAGACAGGGGACCTTACAATGAGCAGTTCTTC
D gene: NA; V gene: TRBV11-2; CDR3 length: 14; clone size: few; J gene: TRBJ2-1; CDR3 protein: CASSFGSSYNEQFF; CDR3 DNA: TGTGCCAGCAGCTTTGGGAGCTCCTACAATGAGCAGTTCTTC
D gene: NA; V gene: TRBV7-9; CDR3 length: 12; clone size: NA; J gene: TRBJ2-1; CDR3 protein: CASSLNYNEQFF; CDR3 DNA: TGTGCCAGCAGCTTAAACTACAATGAGCAGTTCTTC
D gene: NA; V gene: TRBV7-2; CDR3 length: 14; clone size: NA; J gene: TRBJ1-2; CDR3 protein: CASSWPAIQASLTF; CDR3 DNA: TGTGCCAGCAGCTGGCCGGCGATTCAGGCCTCGCTCACCTTC
D gene: TRBD2; V gene: TRBV9; CDR3 length: 16; clone size: NA; J gene: TRBJ2-2; CDR3 protein: CASSVTGTSNTGELFF; CDR3 DNA: TGTGCCAGCAGCGTTACCGGGACTAGCAACACCGGGGAGCTGTTTTTT
D gene: NA; V gene: TRBV4-1; CDR3 length: 14; clone size: once; J gene: TRBJ2-7; CDR3 protein: CASSQDLGAYEQYF; CDR3 DNA: TGCGCCAGCAGCCAAGATCTGGGGGCCTACGAGCAGTACTTC
D gene: NA; V gene: TRBV7-2; CDR3 length: 15; clone size: few; J gene: TRBJ1-5; CDR3 protein: CASSVRVGEGQPQHF; CDR3 DNA: TGTGCCAGCAGCGTTAGAGTAGGGGAAGGGCAGCCCCAGCATTTT
D gene: NA; V gene: TRBV6-5; CDR3 length: 16; clone size: many; J gene: TRBJ1-3; CDR3 protein: CASSYSRSHSGNTIYF; CDR3 DNA: TGTGCCAGCAGTTACTCGAGATCACATTCTGGAAACACCATATATTTT
D gene: NA; V gene: TRBV6-5; CDR3 length: 13; clone size: few; J gene: TRBJ1-5; CDR3 protein: CASGDGYNQPQHF; CDR3 DNA: TGTGCCAGCGGCGACGGATACAATCAGCCCCAGCATTTT
D gene: NA; V gene: TRBV19; CDR3 length: 15; clone size: NA; J gene: TRBJ2-6; CDR3 protein: CASSLVESGANVLTF; CDR3 DNA: TGTGCCAGTAGTCTCGTGGAGTCCGGGGCCAACGTCCTGACTTTC
D gene: TRBD1; V gene: TRBV6-1; CDR3 length: 14; clone size: once; J gene: TRBJ2-3; CDR3 protein: CASDTGGRTDTQYF; CDR3 DNA: TGTGCCAGCGACACAGGGGGGCGAACAGATACGCAGTATTTT
D gene: TRBD2; V gene: TRBV7-9; CDR3 length: 14; clone size: NA; J gene: TRBJ2-5; CDR3 protein: CASSSGGTQETQYF; CDR3 DNA: TGTGCCAGCTCTAGCGGGGGAACCCAAGAGACCCAGTACTTC
D gene: NA; V gene: TRBV18; CDR3 length: 15; clone size: NA; J gene: TRBJ2-5; CDR3 protein: CASSSNRDRQETQYF; CDR3 DNA: TGTGCCAGCTCATCTAACCGGGACCGCCAAGAGACCCAGTACTTC
D gene: TRBD1; V gene: TRBV18; CDR3 length: 16; clone size: NA; J gene: TRBJ1-1; CDR3 protein: CASSPRSEGAGTEAFF; CDR3 DNA: TGTGCCAGCTCACCACGCTCAGAGGGGGCAGGCACTGAAGCTTTCTTT
D gene: NA; V gene: TRBV21-1; CDR3 length: 15; clone size: NA; J gene: TRBJ1-4; CDR3 protein: CASTSTGPRREKLFF; CDR3 DNA: TGTGCCAGCACCTCGACGGGACCCCGGAGGGAAAAACTGTTTTTT
D gene: NA; V gene: TRBV7-3; CDR3 length: 14; clone size: NA; J gene: TRBJ2-4; CDR3 protein: CASSPSGVENIQYF; CDR3 DNA: TGTGCCAGCAGCCCCTCGGGGGTTGAAAACATTCAGTACTTC
D gene: NA; V gene: TRBV10-3; CDR3 length: 14; clone size: NA; J gene: TRBJ1-2; CDR3 protein: CAISETVFNYGYTF; CDR3 DNA: TGTGCCATCAGTGAGACAGTTTTTAACTATGGCTACACCTTC
D gene: TRBD1; V gene: TRBV6-5; CDR3 length: 16; clone size: NA; J gene: TRBJ2-1; CDR3 protein: CASSYSRGQGDNEQFF; CDR3 DNA: TGTGCCAGCAGTTACTCGCGCGGACAGGGGGACAATGAGCAGTTCTTC
D gene: TRBD1; V gene: TRBV9; CDR3 length: 13; clone size: few; J gene: TRBJ2-7; CDR3 protein: CASSWDRTNEQYF; CDR3 DNA: TGTGCCAGCAGCTGGGACAGGACCAACGAGCAGTACTTC